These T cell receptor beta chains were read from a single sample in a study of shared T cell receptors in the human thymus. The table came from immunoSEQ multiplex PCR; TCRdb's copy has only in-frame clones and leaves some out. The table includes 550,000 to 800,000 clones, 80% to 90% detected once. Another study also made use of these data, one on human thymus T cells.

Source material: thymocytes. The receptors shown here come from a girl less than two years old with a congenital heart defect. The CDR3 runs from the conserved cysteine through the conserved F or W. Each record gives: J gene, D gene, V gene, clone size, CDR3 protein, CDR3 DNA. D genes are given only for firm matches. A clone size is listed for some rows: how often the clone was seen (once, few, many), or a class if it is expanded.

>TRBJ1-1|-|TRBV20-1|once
CSASRDKGAFF
TGCAGTGCTAGTAGGGACAAGGGGGCTTTCTTT
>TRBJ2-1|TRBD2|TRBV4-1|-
CASSQGGRENEQFF
TGCGCCAGCAGCCAAGGGGGGAGGGAGAATGAGCAGTTCTTC
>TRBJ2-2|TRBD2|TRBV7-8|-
CASSWQTGGTGELFF
TGTGCCAGCAGCTGGCAGACGGGAGGGACCGGGGAGCTGTTTTTT
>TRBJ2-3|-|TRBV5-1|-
CASSLASGGVPDTQYF
TGCGCCAGCAGCTTGGCTAGTGGAGGGGTTCCGGATACGCAGTATTTT
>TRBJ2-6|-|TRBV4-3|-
CASSQDKTLDISGANVLTF
TGCGCCAGCAGCCAAGATAAGACCCTTGACATCTCTGGGGCCAACGTCCTGACTTTC
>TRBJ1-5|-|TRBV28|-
CASSLVQRDQPQHF
TGTGCCAGCAGTTTGGTTCAGAGGGATCAGCCCCAGCATTTT
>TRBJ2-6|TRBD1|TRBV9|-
CASSGHGTGDSGANVLTF
TGTGCCAGCAGCGGTCACGGGACAGGAGACTCTGGGGCCAACGTCCTGACTTTC
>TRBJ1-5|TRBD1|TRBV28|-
CASSLRGGRSNQPQHF
TGTGCCAGCAGTTTGAGAGGGGGCAGGAGCAATCAGCCCCAGCATTTT
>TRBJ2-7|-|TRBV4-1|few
CASSQEAGRQLPTYEQYF
TGCGCCAGCAGCCAAGAGGCCGGTAGACAGTTACCGACCTACGAGCAGTACTTC
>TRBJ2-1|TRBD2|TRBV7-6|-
CASSLGAGGHNEQFF
TGTGCCAGCAGCTTAGGGGCGGGGGGGCACAATGAGCAGTTCTTC
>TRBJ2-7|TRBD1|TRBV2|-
CASSEITGTGTYEQYF
TGTGCCAGCAGTGAGATCACGGGGACAGGGACCTACGAGCAGTACTTC
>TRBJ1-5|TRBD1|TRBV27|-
CASRIQGSHSNQPQHF
TGTGCCAGCAGAATACAGGGGTCCCATAGCAATCAGCCCCAGCATTTT
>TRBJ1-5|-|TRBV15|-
CATSRDQILSNQPQHF
TGTGCCACCAGCAGAGATCAGATTTTAAGCAATCAGCCCCAGCATTTT
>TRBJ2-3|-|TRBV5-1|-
CASSLDCAPGHPYTDTQYF
TGCGCCAGCAGCTTGGATTGCGCCCCGGGACACCCGTACACAGATACGCAGTATTTT
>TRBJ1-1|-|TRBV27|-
CASSLLEGGYGTRILNTEAFF
TGTGCCAGCAGTTTACTTGAGGGAGGGTATGGGACCAGGATTTTGAACACTGAAGCTTTCTTT
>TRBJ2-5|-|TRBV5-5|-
CASSFLPGQETQYF
TGTGCCAGCAGCTTTTTACCGGGTCAAGAGACCCAGTACTTC
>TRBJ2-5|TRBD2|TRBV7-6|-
CASSLGETSGVMATQYF
TGTGCCAGCAGCCTGGGGGAGACTAGCGGGGTTATGGCGACCCAGTACTTC
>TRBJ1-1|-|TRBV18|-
CASSLNGETNHTEAFF
TGTGCCAGCTCATTAAACGGGGAGACTAATCACACTGAAGCTTTCTTT
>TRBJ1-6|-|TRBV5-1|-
CASSLVAGSVNSPLHF
TGCGCCAGCAGCTTGGTTGCGGGATCGGTAAATTCACCCCTCCACTTT
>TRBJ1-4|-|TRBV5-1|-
CASSTGQRAIEKLFF
TGCGCCAGCAGCACTGGACAGAGGGCTATTGAAAAACTGTTTTTT
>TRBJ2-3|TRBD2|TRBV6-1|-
CASSEKVERLATDTQYF
TGTGCCAGCAGTGAAAAGGTGGAGAGACTAGCAACAGATACGCAGTATTTT
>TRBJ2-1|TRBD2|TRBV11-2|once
CASSFPGLAGGGGSYEQFF
TGTGCCAGCAGCTTCCCGGGACTAGCGGGGGGTGGGGGTTCATATGAGCAGTTCTTC
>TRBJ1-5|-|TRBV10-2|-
CASRKQNNQPQHF
TGCGCCAGCCGCAAACAGAACAATCAGCCCCAGCATTTT
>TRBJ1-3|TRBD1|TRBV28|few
CASSHVRGDRRSGNTIYF
TGTGCCAGCAGTCACGTCAGGGGGGATCGCAGGTCTGGAAACACCATATATTTT
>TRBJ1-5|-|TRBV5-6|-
CASSGHTVNSNQPQHF
TGTGCCAGCAGCGGACACACGGTGAATAGCAATCAGCCCCAGCATTTT
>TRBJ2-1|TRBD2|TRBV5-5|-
CASSSNSSGVTYNEQFF
TGTGCCAGCAGCTCTAACTCTAGCGGGGTGACCTACAATGAGCAGTTCTTC
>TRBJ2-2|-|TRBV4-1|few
CASSPPRRRQNTGELFF
TGCGCCAGCAGCCCCCCCCGGAGGCGGCAGAACACCGGGGAGCTGTTTTTT
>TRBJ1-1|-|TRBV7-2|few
CASSLWLQSENTEAFF
TGTGCCAGCAGCTTATGGCTTCAGTCTGAGAACACTGAAGCTTTCTTT
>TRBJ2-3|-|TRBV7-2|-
CASSLSGQRDEEPDTQYF
TGTGCCAGCAGCTTAAGTGGACAGAGGGATGAGGAGCCAGATACGCAGTATTTT